This T cell receptor beta chain was identified during a study of T-cell reconstitution after alpha-beta-depleted transplantation in children. Overall study findings and caveats: Some patients' high day-60 TCRbeta diversity was attributed to recipient cells surviving conditioning.

V lost 3 bases and J 0 bases, leaving 12 bases between the germline ends. Per the germline V gene, CDR1 is KGHDR and CDR2 is SFDVKD. CDR3 length: 16 amino acids. A word on this clonotype: Its antigen is still unknown.

Preparation of the TCRbeta library involved a method that used unique molecular identifiers. TCRdb reprocessed the PCR reads with MiXCR, giving one entry per CDR3 protein. The table has about 980,000 distinct CDR3 sequences, roughly 31% seen once. The genes are TRBV24-1 and TRBJ2-3; unclear D gene. Material: PBMCs, mostly from graft donor cells, obtained 360 days after TCRalphabeta/CD19-depleted stem cell transplant. The origin of this receptor is a boy younger than two who had a stem cell transplant for SCID, so the T cells may come from the graft donor. As DNA, the CDR3 is TGTGCCACCAGTGATGTGGAAGGATCTAGCACAGATACGCAGTATTTT. Protein sequence: CATSDVEGSSTDTQYF.